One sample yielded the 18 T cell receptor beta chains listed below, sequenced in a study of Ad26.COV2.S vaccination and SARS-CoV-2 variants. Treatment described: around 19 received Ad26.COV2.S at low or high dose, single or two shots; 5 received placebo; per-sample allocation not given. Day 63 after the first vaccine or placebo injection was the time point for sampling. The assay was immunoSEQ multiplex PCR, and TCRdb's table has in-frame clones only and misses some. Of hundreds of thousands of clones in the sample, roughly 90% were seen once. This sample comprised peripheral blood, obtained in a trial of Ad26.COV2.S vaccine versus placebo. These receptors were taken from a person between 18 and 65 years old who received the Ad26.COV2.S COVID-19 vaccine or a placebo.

The CDR3 protein is CASSEDVGGQPQHF. CDR3 coding DNA: TGTGCCAGCAGCGAGGACGTCGGTGGTCAGCCCCAGCATTTT. The chain combines TRBV7-2 with TRBJ1-5; no definite D call. Germline V lookup: CDR1 SGHTA, CDR2 FQGNSA. The CDR3 extends over 14 amino acids. With 5 bases removed from V and 6 bases from J, the gap between germline ends came to 14 bases.

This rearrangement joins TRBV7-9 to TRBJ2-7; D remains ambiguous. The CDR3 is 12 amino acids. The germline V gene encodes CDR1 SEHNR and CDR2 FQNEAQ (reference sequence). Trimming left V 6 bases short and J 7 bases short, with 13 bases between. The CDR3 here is CASRTGSTEQYF. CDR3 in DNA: TGTGCCAGCAGGACCGGGTCCACAGAGCAGTACTTC.

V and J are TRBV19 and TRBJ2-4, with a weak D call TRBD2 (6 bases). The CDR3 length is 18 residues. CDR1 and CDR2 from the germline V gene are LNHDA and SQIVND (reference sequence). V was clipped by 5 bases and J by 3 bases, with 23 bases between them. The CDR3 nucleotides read TGTGCCAGTAGTCCCCGGGGGAATTTACGTGCGGGCAAAAACATTCAGTACTTC. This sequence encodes CASSPRGNLRAGKNIQYF.

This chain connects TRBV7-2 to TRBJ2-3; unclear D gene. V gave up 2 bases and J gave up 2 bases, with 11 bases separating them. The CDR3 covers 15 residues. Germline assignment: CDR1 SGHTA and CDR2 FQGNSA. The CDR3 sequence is CASSLSSSATDTQYF. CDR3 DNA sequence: TGTGCCAGCAGCTTATCATCGTCAGCCACAGATACGCAGTATTTT.

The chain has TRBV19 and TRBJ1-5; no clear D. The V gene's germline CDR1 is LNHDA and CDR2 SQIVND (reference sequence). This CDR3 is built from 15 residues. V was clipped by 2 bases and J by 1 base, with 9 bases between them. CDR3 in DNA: TGTGCCAGTAGTATACCCTCTGGAAGCAATCAGCCCCAGCATTTT. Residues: CASSIPSGSNQPQHF. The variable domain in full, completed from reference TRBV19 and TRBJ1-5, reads DGGITQSPKYLFRKEGQNVTLSCEQNLNHDAMYWYRQDPGQGLRLIYYSQIVNDFQKGDIAEGYSVSREKKESFPLTVTSAQKNPTAFYLCASSIPSGSNQPQHFGDGTRLSIL.

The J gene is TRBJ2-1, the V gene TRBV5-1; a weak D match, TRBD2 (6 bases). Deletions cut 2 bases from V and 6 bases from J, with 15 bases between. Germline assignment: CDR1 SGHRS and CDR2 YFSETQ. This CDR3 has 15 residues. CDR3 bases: TGCGCCAGCAGCTTCCCGGGGTTCGGGGGCAATGAGCAGTTCTTC. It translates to CASSFPGFGGNEQFF.

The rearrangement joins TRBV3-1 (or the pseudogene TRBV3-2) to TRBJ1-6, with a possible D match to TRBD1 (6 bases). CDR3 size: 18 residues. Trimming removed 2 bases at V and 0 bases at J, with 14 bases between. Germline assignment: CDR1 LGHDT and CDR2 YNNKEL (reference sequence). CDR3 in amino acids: CASSQFTGPSSYNSPLHF. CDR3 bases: TGTGCCAGCAGCCAATTCACAGGGCCTAGCTCCTATAATTCACCCCTCCACTTT.

The CDR3 here is CASSPYRGSVTDTQYF. Written as DNA, the CDR3 is TGTGCCAGCAGCCCTTATCGCGGTAGCGTCACAGATACGCAGTATTTT. The rearrangement uses TRBV3-1 (or the pseudogene TRBV3-2) and TRBJ2-3; D perhaps matches TRBD2 (5 bases). The V end was cut by 4 bases, the J end by 2 bases, with 16 bases between. The germline V gene has CDR1 LGHDT and CDR2 YNNKEL (reference sequence). This CDR3 spans 16 amino acids.

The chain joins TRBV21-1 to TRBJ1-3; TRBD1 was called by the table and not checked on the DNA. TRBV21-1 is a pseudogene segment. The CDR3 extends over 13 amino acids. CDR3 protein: CASTLDRGNTIYF. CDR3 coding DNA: TGTGCCAGCACCCTCGACAGGGGGAACACCATATATTTT.

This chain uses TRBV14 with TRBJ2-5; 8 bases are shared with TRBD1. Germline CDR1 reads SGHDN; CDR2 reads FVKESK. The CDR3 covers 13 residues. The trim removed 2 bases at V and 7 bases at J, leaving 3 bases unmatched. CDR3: CASSQSTGGTQYF. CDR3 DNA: TGTGCCAGCAGCCAAAGCACAGGGGGGACCCAGTACTTC.

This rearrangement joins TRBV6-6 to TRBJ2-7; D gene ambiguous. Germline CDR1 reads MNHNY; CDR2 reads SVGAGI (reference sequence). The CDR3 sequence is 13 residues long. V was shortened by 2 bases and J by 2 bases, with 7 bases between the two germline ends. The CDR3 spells CASSYPSTYEQYF. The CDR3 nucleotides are TGTGCCAGCAGTTACCCTAGTACCTACGAGCAGTACTTC.

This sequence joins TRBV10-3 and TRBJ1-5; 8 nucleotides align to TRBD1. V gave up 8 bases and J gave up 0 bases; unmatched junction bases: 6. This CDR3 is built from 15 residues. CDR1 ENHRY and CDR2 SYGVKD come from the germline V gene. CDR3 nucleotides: TGTGCCATCGGGGGACAGGAAACTAGCAATCAGCCCCAGCATTTT. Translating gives CAIGGQETSNQPQHF.

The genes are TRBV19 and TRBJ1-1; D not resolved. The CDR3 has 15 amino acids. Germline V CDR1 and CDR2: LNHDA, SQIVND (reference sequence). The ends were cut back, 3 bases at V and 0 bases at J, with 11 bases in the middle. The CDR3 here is CASSIPLSVNTEAFF. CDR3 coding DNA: TGTGCCAGTAGTATTCCCTTATCCGTGAACACTGAAGCTTTCTTT.

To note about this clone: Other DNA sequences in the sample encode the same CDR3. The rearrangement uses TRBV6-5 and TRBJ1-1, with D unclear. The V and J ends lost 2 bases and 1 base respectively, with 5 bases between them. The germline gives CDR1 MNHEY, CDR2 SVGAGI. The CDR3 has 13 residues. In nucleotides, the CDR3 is TGTGCCAGCAGTTACCAAGGGAACACTGAAGCTTTCTTT. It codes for CASSYQGNTEAFF.

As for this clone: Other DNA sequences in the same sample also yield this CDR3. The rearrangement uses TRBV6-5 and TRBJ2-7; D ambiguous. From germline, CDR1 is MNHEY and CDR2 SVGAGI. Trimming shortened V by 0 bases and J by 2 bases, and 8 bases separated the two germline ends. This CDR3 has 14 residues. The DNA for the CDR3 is TGTGCCAGCAGTTACTCCGCAGGCCCCTACGAGCAGTACTTC. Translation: CASSYSAGPYEQYF.

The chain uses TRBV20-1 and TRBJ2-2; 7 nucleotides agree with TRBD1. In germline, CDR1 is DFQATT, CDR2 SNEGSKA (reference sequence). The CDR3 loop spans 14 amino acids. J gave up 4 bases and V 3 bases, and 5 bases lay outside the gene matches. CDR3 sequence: CSASYPGGTGELFF. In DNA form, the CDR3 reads TGCAGTGCTAGTTATCCAGGGGGCACCGGGGAGCTGTTTTTT.

DNA for the CDR3: TGTGCCAGCAGCTTAGCGCTAGGACAACTCACAGATACGCAGTATTTT. It codes for CASSLALGQLTDTQYF. The rearrangement joins TRBV7-9 to TRBJ2-3; tentatively, D is TRBD1 (5 bases). CDR1 SEHNR and CDR2 FQNEAQ come from the germline V gene (reference sequence). CDR3 length: 16 amino acids. V was cut by 0 bases and J by 2 bases, with 12 bases left in between.

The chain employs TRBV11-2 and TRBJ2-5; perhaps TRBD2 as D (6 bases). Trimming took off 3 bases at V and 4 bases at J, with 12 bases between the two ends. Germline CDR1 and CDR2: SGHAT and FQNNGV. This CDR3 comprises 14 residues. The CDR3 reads CASSFGGAVETQYF. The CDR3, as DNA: TGTGCCAGCAGCTTTGGAGGGGCCGTAGAGACCCAGTACTTC. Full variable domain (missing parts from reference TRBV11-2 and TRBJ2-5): EAGVAQSPRYKIIEKRQSVAFWCNPISGHATLYWYQQILGQGPKLLIQFQNNGVVDDSQLPKDRFSAERLKGVDSTLKIQPAKLEDSAVYLCASSFGGAVETQYFGPGTRLLVL.